These 2 T cell receptor beta chains came from one sample sequenced in a study of blood T cell repertoires in COVID-19. Assay used: immunoSEQ multiplex PCR; TCRdb lists only in-frame clones, some missing. The sample consists of about 160,000 clones, approximately 81% of them appearing once. Material for sequencing was PBMCs or T cells enriched from blood (not recorded which). The source of these receptors is a woman aged 45 to 65 who had recovered from COVID-19.

The chain recombines TRBV29-1 with TRBJ2-1, with D maybe TRBD1 (6 bases). From germline, CDR1 is SQVTM and CDR2 ANQGSEA. V lost 0 bases, J lost 9 bases, and 18 bases lay in between. This CDR3 contains 15 residues. CDR3 amino acids: CSVEDKGERFGEQFF. DNA of the CDR3: TGCAGCGTTGAAGATAAGGGGGAGAGGTTCGGTGAGCAGTTCTTC.

The chain employs TRBV4-3 and TRBJ2-1; 9 bases are shared with TRBD2. The germline gives CDR1 LGHNA, CDR2 YSLEER. The CDR3 totals 16 residues. V gave up 1 base and J gave up 7 bases; unmatched junction bases: 8. For the CDR3, the DNA is TGCGCCAGCAGCCAAGCCCGGCTAGCGGGGAAAAATGAGCAGTTCTTC. The encoded protein is CASSQARLAGKNEQFF.